Following are 30 T cell receptor beta chains from one sample sequenced in a study of cytomegalovirus exposure and HLA in healthy donors. PCR employed 60 Vbeta and 13 Jbeta primers. Repertoires were generated with immunoSEQ multiplex PCR, while TCRdb's copy carries only in-frame clones and drops some. The table shows approximately 170,000 clones, with roughly three quarters occurring only once. The sample consisted of PBMCs. Receptors were obtained from a woman aged 18-29 years in good health and CMV-seronegative.

The chain couples TRBV5-1 to TRBJ1-1; TRBD1 matches 7 bases. Germline assignment: CDR1 SGHRS and CDR2 YFSETQ. V trimming: 0 bases; J trimming: 4 bases; junction bases outside the gene matches: 3. The CDR3 loop spans 14 amino acids. This chain's CDR3 is CASSLATGITEAFF. As DNA, the CDR3 is TGCGCCAGCAGCTTGGCGACAGGGATCACTGAAGCTTTCTTT. Combining the CDR3 with reference TRBV5-1 and TRBJ1-1 gives the whole variable domain KAGVTQTPRYLIKTRGQQVTLSCSPISGHRSVSWYQQTPGQGLQFLFEYFSETQRNKGNFPGRFSGRQFSNSRSEMNVSTLELGDSALYLCASSLATGITEAFFGQGTRLTVV.

The chain recombines TRBV6-5 with TRBJ1-2; a weak D match, TRBD1 (6 bases). V lost 4 bases and J lost 14, with 20 bases in between. The germline gives CDR1 MNHEY, CDR2 SVGAGI. There are 13 residues in the CDR3. The CDR3 loop reads CASSFLSTGSQTF. The CDR3 DNA is TGTGCCAGCAGTTTTCTCTCAACAGGGTCCCAAACCTTC.

This chain links TRBV19 with TRBJ1-5; weak D call: TRBD1 (5 bases). CDR3 size: 14 residues. Germline lookup yields CDR1 LNHDA and CDR2 SQIVND (reference sequence). Trimming took off 3 bases at V and 7 bases at J, with 13 bases between the two ends. The CDR3 is CASSIREGWQPQHF. CDR3 bases: TGTGCCAGTAGTATCCGGGAGGGGTGGCAGCCCCAGCATTTT.

This chain uses TRBV2 with TRBJ1-1; D may be TRBD1 (6 bases). The CDR3 runs 15 residues. The germline CDR1 and CDR2 sequences are SNHLY and FYNNEI. Trimming took off 6 bases at V and 4 bases at J, with 18 bases between the two ends. DNA for the CDR3: TGTGCCAGCAGGCCGGGACAACGTAGGGGCACTGAAGCTTTCTTT. Translation gives CASRPGQRRGTEAFF.

This chain uses TRBV28 with TRBJ1-3; D gene uncertain. V lost 3 bases and J lost 0, with 9 bases in between. CDR3 length: 15 residues. Germline loops: CDR1 MDHEN, CDR2 SYDVKM. The CDR3 DNA is TGTGCCAGCAGTTTCGGGGTCATCTCTGGAAACACCATATATTTT. Protein: CASSFGVISGNTIYF.

The V gene is TRBV19, the J gene TRBJ1-2, with 8 positions matching TRBD1. Unmatched junction bases numbered 5, after V lost 3 bases and J lost 8 bases. The CDR3 has 13 amino acids. CDR1 is LNHDA, CDR2 SQIVND, per germline (reference sequence). The CDR3 sequence is CASSMTGAGGYTF. The DNA for the CDR3 is TGTGCCAGTAGTATGACAGGGGCTGGGGGCTACACCTTC.

As to this clone: One junction end does not reproduce the germline sequence, and a read error may be involved. V gene TRBV29-1 combines with J gene TRBJ1-5, with D perhaps TRBD1 (5 bases). CDR3 size: 11 residues. The germline gives CDR1 SQVTM, CDR2 ANQGSEA. As DNA, the CDR3 is TGCAGCGTTGAAGAGCAGGGCGTAGAAAATTTT. Translated: CSVEEQGVENF. The complete variable domain, with remaining parts taken from reference TRBV29-1 and TRBJ1-5, reads SAVISQKPSRDICQRGTSLTIQCQVDSQVTMMFWYRQQPGQSLTLIATANQGSEATYESGFVIDKFPISRPNLTFSTLTVSNMSPEDSSIYLCSVEEQGVENFGDGTRLSIL.

This clone was found a few times. The chain employs TRBV2 and TRBJ2-3, with no clear D. Per germline, CDR1 SNHLY and CDR2 FYNNEI. The CDR3 consists of 12 residues. V was shortened by 8 bases and J by 0 bases, with 6 bases between the two germline ends. In DNA, the CDR3 is TGTGCCAGCTCCACTAGCACAGATACGCAGTATTTT. Residues: CASSTSTDTQYF.

This clone has more than one count but fewer than ten. The V call is TRBV10-3, the J call TRBJ1-4, with 10 bases lining up with TRBD1. The CDR3 has 15 residues. Germline V gives CDR1 ENHRY, CDR2 SYGVKD. V lost 4 bases to trimming and J lost 7 bases; unmatched junction nucleotides: 6. The CDR3 DNA reads TGTGCCATCAGTGTTTCTGACAGGGGGCCTGAAAAACTGTTTTTT. Its protein product is CAISVSDRGPEKLFF.

V usage is TRBV4-1 and J usage is TRBJ2-7; D is possibly TRBD1 (5 bases). Per the germline V gene, CDR1 is MGHRA and CDR2 is YSYEKL. This CDR3 is built from 12 residues. The germline V and J ends were trimmed by 4 bases and 9 bases, with 13 bases remaining between them. DNA for the CDR3: TGCGCCAGCAGCCCCCCGGCAGGGTCGCAGTACTTC. It encodes CASSPPAGSQYF.

V and J are TRBV6-6 and TRBJ2-1, with D maybe TRBD2 (6 bases). Trimming left V 0 bases short and J 6 bases short, with 15 bases between. The germline CDR1 and CDR2 sequences are MNHNY and SVGAGI (reference sequence). The CDR3 sequence is 16 residues long. CDR3 DNA sequence: TGTGCCAGCAGTTACTCGTCGGGACTCACTTCCAATGAGCAGTTCTTC. It translates to CASSYSSGLTSNEQFF.

This clone occurred a few times. The chain has TRBV7-9 and TRBJ2-7; tentatively, D is TRBD1 (5 bases). This CDR3 contains 12 residues. Trimming left V 5 bases short and J 5 bases short, with 10 bases between. Germline CDR1 and CDR2: SEHNR and FQNEAQ (reference sequence). DNA for the CDR3: TGTGCCAGCAGCCAGGACAACCACGAGCAGTACTTC. This codes for CASSQDNHEQYF.

The genes are TRBV18 and TRBJ1-3, with a tentative D call TRBD1 (6 bases). V lost 3 bases to trimming and J lost 2 bases, with 11 bases between them. Germline values: CDR1 KGHSH, CDR2 LQKENI. The CDR3 has 15 residues. The CDR3 sequence: CASSPTQGAGNTIYF. CDR3 bases: TGTGCCAGCTCACCGACACAGGGTGCTGGAAACACCATATATTTT.

V usage is TRBV28 and J usage is TRBJ2-7, with D perhaps matching TRBD1 (6 bases). The germline V gene has CDR1 MDHEN and CDR2 SYDVKM. The CDR3 runs to 14 residues. Trimming took off 8 bases at V and 2 bases at J, with 16 bases between the two ends. The CDR3 DNA is TGTGCCAGCCAACGTCAGGGGCCAGCCTACGAGCAGTACTTC. This translates into CASQRQGPAYEQYF.

V usage is TRBV7-2 and J usage is TRBJ2-1, with 11 positions matching TRBD2. Per germline, CDR1 SGHTA and CDR2 FQGNSA. V lost 0 bases and J lost 7; bases outside the gene matches: 5. The CDR3 totals 16 residues. The CDR3 spells CASSLAASGGSNEQFF. The CDR3 nucleotides are TGTGCCAGCAGCTTAGCGGCTAGCGGGGGGTCTAATGAGCAGTTCTTC. The entire variable domain, with the rest obtained from reference TRBV7-2 and TRBJ2-1, is as follows: GAGVSQSPSNKVTEKGKDVELRCDPISGHTALYWYRQSLGQGLEFLIYFQGNSAPDKSGLPSDRFSAERTGGSVSTLTIQRTQQEDSAVYLCASSLAASGGSNEQFFGPGTRLTVL.

The chain recombines TRBV18 with TRBJ2-7, with 9 positions matching TRBD2. The trim removed 0 bases at V and 3 bases at J, leaving 9 bases unmatched. This CDR3 is 17 amino acids long. Germline assignment: CDR1 KGHSH and CDR2 LQKENI. The CDR3 region is CASSPPGHSGGLYEQYF. The DNA for the CDR3 is TGTGCCAGCTCACCACCAGGGCATAGCGGGGGTCTCTACGAGCAGTACTTC.

The rearrangement uses TRBV25-1 and TRBJ1-5; TRBD1 matches at 8 bases. The CDR3 covers 14 residues. Trimming cost V 4 bases and J 7 bases; bases outside gene matches: 6. Germline V CDR1 and CDR2: MGHDK, SYGVNS. The CDR3, as DNA: TGTGCCAGCAGTGCCACAGGGGGGCGGCAGCCCCAGCATTTT. Its translation: CASSATGGRQPQHF.

This chain joins TRBV5-1 and TRBJ1-5; TRBD1 matches 7 bases. This CDR3 comprises 15 residues. From germline, CDR1 is SGHRS and CDR2 YFSETQ. The trim removed 5 bases at V and 5 bases at J, leaving 10 bases unmatched. The CDR3 region is CASRLTTGDHQPQHF. DNA of the CDR3: TGCGCCAGCAGACTAACCACAGGGGACCATCAGCCCCAGCATTTT.

This chain joins TRBV19 and TRBJ2-5; 7 bases line up with TRBD2. V lost 3 bases, J lost 4 bases, and 8 bases stayed unmatched. The CDR3 is made up of 15 amino acids. Germline-derived CDR1 and CDR2 are LNHDA and SQIVND (reference sequence). CDR3: CASSMGRGDVETQYF. As DNA, the CDR3 is TGTGCCAGTAGTATGGGGAGGGGTGACGTAGAGACCCAGTACTTC.

The J gene is TRBJ2-3, the V gene TRBV18; D perhaps matches TRBD2 (6 bases). The V and J ends lost 2 bases and 2 bases respectively, with 11 bases between them. The CDR3 has 15 residues. The germline gives CDR1 KGHSH, CDR2 LQKENI. This chain's CDR3 is CASSPVGGSTDTQYF. The CDR3 nucleotides read TGTGCCAGCTCACCAGTCGGAGGGTCCACAGATACGCAGTATTTT.

This chain links TRBV2 with TRBJ1-5, with D maybe TRBD1 (6 bases). Germline V gene lookup returns CDR1 SNHLY and CDR2 FYNNEI. The CDR3 is made up of 15 amino acids. The V gene lost 0 bases and the J gene lost 6 bases, with 12 bases spanning the gap. Written as DNA, the CDR3 is TGTGCCAGCAGTGAAGCATGGGGGGGCGGTCAGCCCCAGCATTTT. Translating it yields CASSEAWGGGQPQHF.

This chain joins TRBV6-1 and TRBJ2-5; 9 positions match TRBD1. The trim removed 4 bases at V and 2 bases at J, leaving 8 bases unmatched. CDR3 length: 16 amino acids. Germline CDR1 MNHNS, CDR2 SASEGT. CDR3 in DNA: TGTGCCAGCAGTGTTTGGACAGGGGAGCGACAAGAGACCCAGTACTTC. Translating it yields CASSVWTGERQETQYF.

This chain uses TRBV28 with TRBJ1-3; D uncertain. Trimming removed 7 bases at V and 5 bases at J, with 15 bases between. The CDR3 is 14 residues long. From germline, CDR1 is MDHEN and CDR2 SYDVKM. This chain's CDR3 is CASTLAGSRNTIYF. Here the CDR3 DNA reads TGTGCCAGCACCCTAGCCGGGAGTCGAAACACCATATATTTT.

This sequence joins TRBV2 and TRBJ1-1; 9 positions match TRBD1. Looked up from germline, CDR1 is SNHLY and CDR2 is FYNNEI. This CDR3 region has 15 residues. Trimming cost V 4 bases and J 2 bases; bases outside gene matches: 5. The CDR3 DNA is TGTGCCAGCAGTGCCACAGGGGGCGGTAACACTGAAGCTTTCTTT. Its protein product is CASSATGGGNTEAFF.

This chain joins TRBV4-2 and TRBJ2-5; the match to TRBD2 covers 8 bases. With the DNA end fitting TRBJ2-7 better, the J assignment may be wrong. Germline CDR1 and CDR2: LGHNA and YNFKEQ. CDR3 length: 16 amino acids. The CDR3 DNA reads TGTGCCAGCAGCCAATCGGCCAGCGGGAGATCCTACGAGCAGTACTTC. It specifies CASSQSASGRSYEQYF.

The chain joins TRBV7-3 to TRBJ1-4, with 9 bases that match TRBD1. Germline V CDR1 and CDR2: SGHTA, FQGTGA. The ends lost 5 bases at V and 14 bases at J; junction bases unmatched: 3. The CDR3 extends over 11 amino acids. The DNA of the CDR3 is TGTGCCAGCAGCGGGGGACAGGGCCTGTTTTTT. This translates into CASSGGQGLFF.

This rearrangement joins TRBV7-2 to TRBJ1-2; D possibly corresponds to TRBD1 (6 bases). Trimming left V 4 bases short and J 4 bases short, with 16 bases between. The germline gives CDR1 SGHTA, CDR2 FQGNSA. This CDR3 is built from 15 residues. The CDR3 reads CASSSPTRGGYGYTF. The DNA of the CDR3 is TGTGCCAGCAGCTCACCAACCAGGGGTGGCTATGGCTACACCTTC.

The chain joins TRBV5-1 to TRBJ2-7; the D gene is possibly TRBD1 (6 bases). Trimming pared 5 bases from V and 7 bases from J, leaving 22 bases between. The CDR3 sequence is 15 residues long. Per the germline V gene, CDR1 is SGHRS and CDR2 is YFSETQ. The CDR3 DNA follows: TGCGCCAGCAGTCGAGGGACAAACTCACCTCAGGAGCAGTACTTC. Its protein product is CASSRGTNSPQEQYF.

The chain has TRBV9 and TRBJ2-1, with 8 bases fitting TRBD1. CDR1 SGDLS and CDR2 YYNGEE come from the germline V gene. V lost 3 bases to trimming and J lost 6 bases; unmatched junction nucleotides: 8. The CDR3 spans 15 residues. The CDR3 DNA reads as TGTGCCAGCAGCGCCGGACAGGGCCCAGGCAATGAGCAGTTCTTC. Translation: CASSAGQGPGNEQFF.

This clone was detected only a few times. The CDR3 is CASSGGTEAFF. In nucleotides, the CDR3 is TGTGCCAGCAGTGGGGGGACTGAAGCTTTCTTT. This rearrangement joins TRBV28 to TRBJ1-1; D is perhaps TRBD1 (5 bases). Trimming shortened V by 5 bases and J by 5 bases, and 6 bases separated the two germline ends. The CDR3 spans 11 residues. CDR1 MDHEN and CDR2 SYDVKM come from the germline V gene.